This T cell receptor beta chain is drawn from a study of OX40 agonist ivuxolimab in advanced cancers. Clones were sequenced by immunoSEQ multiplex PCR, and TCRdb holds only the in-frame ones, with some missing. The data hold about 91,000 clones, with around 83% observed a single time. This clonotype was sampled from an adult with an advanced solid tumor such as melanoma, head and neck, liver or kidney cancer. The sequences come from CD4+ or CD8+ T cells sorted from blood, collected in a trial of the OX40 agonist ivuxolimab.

The CDR3 nucleotides read TGTGCCAGCAGTGTACTAGCGAACACCGGGGAGCTGTTTTTT. Translation: CASSVLANTGELFF. The rearrangement joins TRBV7-3 to TRBJ2-2, with a possible D match to TRBD2 (5 bases). Trimming left V 6 bases short and J 0 bases short, with 8 bases between. The CDR3 is made up of 14 amino acids. Germline CDR1 is SGHTA and CDR2 is FQGTGA. Looking up the rest from reference TRBV7-3 and TRBJ2-2 gives the full variable domain: GAGVSQTPSNKVTEKGKYVELRCDPISGHTALYWYRQSLGQGPEFLIYFQGTGAADDSGLPNDRFFAVRPEGSVSTLKIQRTERGDSAVYLCASSVLANTGELFFGEGSRLTVL.